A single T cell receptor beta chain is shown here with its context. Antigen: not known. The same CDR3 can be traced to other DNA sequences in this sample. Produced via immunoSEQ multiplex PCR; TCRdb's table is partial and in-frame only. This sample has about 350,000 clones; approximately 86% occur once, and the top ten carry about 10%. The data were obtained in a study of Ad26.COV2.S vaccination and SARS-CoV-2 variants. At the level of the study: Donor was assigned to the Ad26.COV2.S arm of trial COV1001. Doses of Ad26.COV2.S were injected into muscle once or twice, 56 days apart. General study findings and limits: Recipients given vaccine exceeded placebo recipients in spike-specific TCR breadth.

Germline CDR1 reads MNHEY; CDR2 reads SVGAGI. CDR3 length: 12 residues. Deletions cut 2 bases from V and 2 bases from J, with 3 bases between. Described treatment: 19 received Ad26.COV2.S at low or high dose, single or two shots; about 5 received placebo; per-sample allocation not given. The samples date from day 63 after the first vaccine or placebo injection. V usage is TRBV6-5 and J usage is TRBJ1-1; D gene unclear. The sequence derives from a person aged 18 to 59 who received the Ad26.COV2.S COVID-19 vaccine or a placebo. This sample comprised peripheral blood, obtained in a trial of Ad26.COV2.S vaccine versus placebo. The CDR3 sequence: CASSYANTEAFF. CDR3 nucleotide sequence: TGTGCCAGCAGTTACGCAAACACTGAAGCTTTCTTT.